This T cell receptor (beta chain) appears in the sequencing data of a study of shared clonotypes between healthy human individuals. General study results and limits: Although depth was large, rarefaction showed that sequencing of the sorted subsets was incomplete. Clonotype sharing among donors was thought likely to change with sequencing depth. Compared with memory subsets, naive subsets generally had larger estimated richness.

As for this clone: What it binds is unknown.

Per the study methods: Quality scores were absent from the junction-only immunoSEQ sequences, so filtering differed. The protocol was immunoSEQ multiplex PCR, while the TCRdb copy is restricted to in-frame clones and leaves out a portion. D and trimming come from the DNA, and the V and J calls and clone size come from that table. The data contain some 2,400,000 clones, approximately 95% of them singletons. The trim removed 6 bases at V and 13 bases at J, leaving 17 bases unmatched. The CDR3 has 16 amino acids. Germline values: CDR1 LGHNT, CDR2 FRNRAP. The sample was naive CD4+ T cells sorted from blood. This sample's subset: CD45RA+ positively selected. The receptor was derived from a man aged 18 to 35 in good health. V and J are TRBV12-5 and TRBJ2-5; 13 bases line up with TRBD2. CDR3 region: CASGDFPLRLAGGLYF. The CDR3 nucleotides are TGTGCTAGTGGCGATTTCCCCCTTCGACTAGCGGGGGGACTGTACTTC.